Following are 8 T cell receptor beta chains from one sample sequenced in a study of T cells expressing NK-cell markers. TCRdb re-called the 5' RACE reads and catalogs CDR3 proteins one per entry, DNA excluded. Its clone listing holds around 550,000 distinct CDR3 sequences. The specimen was blood T cells: a sorted CD56 or NKG2C T cell subset, CD4+ or CD8+ T cells, or bulk PBMC T cells (not recorded which). All receptors derive from a man between 18 and 35 years old in good health.

CDR3 region: CASSYSPGGGYGYTF. The chain uses TRBV6-5 and TRBJ1-2; absent DNA, TCRdb's TRBD1 call cannot be checked. Germline V gives CDR1 MNHEY, CDR2 SVGAGI. The CDR3 runs 15 residues.

The J gene is TRBJ2-7, the V gene TRBV29-1; the TRBD1 assignment by TCRdb is unverifiable without DNA. The CDR3 has 11 residues. The germline gives CDR1 SQVTM, CDR2 ANQGSEA. CDR3 in amino acids: CSVDGPAEQYF.

CDR3 loop: CASSSRTSVDTQYF. The genes are TRBV7-2 and TRBJ2-3; TCRdb outputs TRBD2, but without DNA this stays unchecked. CDR1 and CDR2 from the germline V gene are SGHTA and FQGNSA. This CDR3 is built from 14 residues.

The rearrangement joins TRBV10-3 to TRBJ2-1; TCRdb names TRBD2, which stays unverified in the absence of DNA. In germline, CDR1 is ENHRY, CDR2 SYGVKD. CDR3 length: 12 amino acids. This chain's CDR3 is CAIRDLVFGQFF.

The chain employs TRBV5-1 and TRBJ2-1; the TCRdb D gene call, TRBD1, has no DNA to confirm it. Per germline, CDR1 SGHRS and CDR2 YFSETQ. The CDR3 has 13 residues. CDR3: CASSFQGFDEQFF.

V gene TRBV24-1 combines with J gene TRBJ2-6. CDR1 is KGHDR and CDR2 is SFDVKD in the germline V gene. The CDR3 consists of 18 residues. The CDR3 region is CATSDSILLRSGANVLTF.

The chain links TRBV9 to TRBJ2-7; the D call of TRBD2 rests on TCRdb alone, since no DNA is present to check it. The germline gives CDR1 SGDLS, CDR2 YYNGEE. The CDR3 is 16 residues long. The CDR3 spells CASSGGAGGLTYEQYF.

The chain couples TRBV10-3 to TRBJ2-7; TCRdb proposes TRBD1, but this gene call is untestable without DNA. Germline assignment: CDR1 ENHRY and CDR2 SYGVKD. This CDR3 has 15 residues. The chain's CDR3 is CAIRSGQGVSYEQYF.